The clone carrying this T cell receptor (beta chain) was seen just once. What it binds is not known. The sample belongs to a study of cytomegalovirus exposure and HLA in healthy donors. Use of 60 Vbeta and 13 Jbeta primers characterized the PCR. TCRdb's table, derived via immunoSEQ multiplex PCR, lists solely in-frame clones and lacks some. The table has more than 110,000 clones, around 83% seen once. Points from the study as a whole: Immune exposure data for these donors was limited to CMV serostatus. The study put 160 or so TCR beta chains on its list as cytomegalovirus-associated. Later analysis identified around 15,000 TCR beta sequences associated with HLA alleles, using a false discovery rate threshold of 0.05.

V lost 3 bases and J lost 3, with 8 bases in between. Germline lookup yields CDR1 KGHSH and CDR2 LQKENI. The CDR3 consists of 13 residues. Sequencing was performed on PBMCs. This sequence was found in a man in his forties in good health and CMV-seropositive. The rearrangement links TRBV18 to TRBJ1-2; D possibly corresponds to TRBD1 (6 bases). CDR3 nucleotides: TGTGCCAGCTCACCGGGGGCAGACTATGGCTACACCTTC. This translates into CASSPGADYGYTF.